Following are 13 T cell receptor beta chains from one sample sequenced in a study of tumor-infiltrating lymphocytes in oesophageal squamous cell carcinoma. In TCRdb, the PCR reads were re-called with MiXCR into one record per CDR3 protein. The sample includes 15,000 to 20,000 distinct CDR3 sequences, about 45% of them seen just once. Sequences were obtained from esophageal tumor tissue. These receptors all come from a male donor with esophageal squamous cell carcinoma.

For this clonotype: At one of its ends the junction is not consistent with the germline gene, which may arise from a read error. This chain links TRBV28 with TRBJ2-3; 7 positions agree with TRBD1. The germline V gene has CDR1 MDHEN and CDR2 SYDVKM. CDR3 length: 15 amino acids. CDR3 protein: CASCQQGWDADTLYF. CDR3 nucleotides: TGTGCCAGCTGTCAACAGGGGTGGGACGCAGATACGCTGTATTTT.

This clonotype was seen many times. V gene TRBV12-3 or TRBV12-4 combines with J gene TRBJ2-5; tentative D call: TRBD1 (6 bases). This CDR3 region has 14 residues. Between the trimmed V and J ends, which lost 3 bases and 5 bases, there was a span of 13 bases. CDR3 nucleotide sequence: TGTGCCAGCAGTTTTGGGGACATCCGGGAGACCCAGTACTTC. Its protein product is CASSFGDIRETQYF.

A note on this clonotype: The missing conserved phenylalanine or tryptophan at the end of this CDR3 makes a read error likely. Because the CDR3's place on the DNA is in doubt, the DNA is left out and the CDR3 is given as listed by TCRdb. J is TRBJ1-6 and V is TRBV6-1. The length of the CDR3 is 14 amino acids, counting both ends. CDR1 MNHNS and CDR2 SASEGT come from the germline V gene. This chain's CDR3 is CASSEVRTMNEQYS.

In its sample, this clonotype was seen many times. This chain's CDR3 is CASRLYRVLALSNQPQHF. The CDR3 DNA is TGTGCCAGCAGACTCTACAGGGTACTGGCCTTAAGCAATCAGCCCCAGCATTTT. The chain combines TRBV2 with TRBJ1-5; possibly TRBD1 for D (6 bases). V lost 6 bases and J lost 1, with 22 bases in between. The CDR3 covers 18 residues. The germline CDR1 and CDR2 sequences are SNHLY and FYNNEI. The full variable domain, rest sourced from reference TRBV2 and TRBJ1-5, is EPEVTQTPSHQVTQMGQEVILRCVPISNHLYFYWYRQILGQKVEFLVSFYNNEISEKSEIFDDQFSVERPDGSNFTLKIRSTKLEDSAMYFCASRLYRVLALSNQPQHFGDGTRLSIL.

Sample share makes this clonotype medium-sized. This chain connects TRBV12-3 or TRBV12-4 to TRBJ2-5, with TRBD2 matching over 8 bases. The CDR3 extends over 15 amino acids. V lost 3 bases, J lost 1 base, and 4 bases stayed unmatched. The chain's CDR3 is CASSFSGGPQETQYF. The DNA for the CDR3 is TGTGCCAGCAGTTTCAGCGGGGGCCCCCAAGAGACCCAGTACTTC.

This clonotype was counted at least ten times. A much larger clone differs by one base, so this may be a read error. The gene calls are TRBV6-1 and TRBJ2-7; possible D gene TRBD1, 6 bases. The CDR3 sequence is 14 residues long. Per the germline V gene, CDR1 is MNHNS and CDR2 is SASEGT. V was shortened by 6 bases and J by 7 bases, with 19 bases between the two germline ends. DNA of the CDR3: TGTGCCAGCAGGGTCGGGACAACCTACAATGAGCAGTACTTC. Its translation is CASRVGTTYNEQYF.

This clonotype was seen a single time. The chain is built from TRBV7-6 and TRBJ2-5; 10 bases line up with TRBD1. The DNA end lines up better with TRBJ2-7; the J call may be wrong. The CDR3 spans 14 residues. CDR1 is SGHVS, CDR2 FNYEAQ, per germline. The CDR3 nucleotides read TGTGCCAGCAGCCGGGGACAGGGGTCCGACGAGCAGTACTTC. Amino acid sequence: CASSRGQGSDEQYF.

As to this clonotype: Being one base from a much bigger clone, this may be a read error. This chain uses TRBV6-2 or TRBV6-3 with TRBJ2-6; no clear D. The last part of the DNA fits TRBJ2-5 better; the J call may be wrong. From germline, CDR1 is MNHEY and CDR2 SVGEGT. The CDR3 is 12 residues long. In DNA, the CDR3 is TGTACCAGCACACTTGGGCAAGAGACCCAGTACTTC. The encoded protein is CTSTLGQETQYF.

V is TRBV11-2 and J is TRBJ2-5, with D hard to call. Germline assignment: CDR1 SGHAT and CDR2 FQNNGV. The CDR3 is made up of 12 amino acids. Trimming pared 0 bases from V and 9 bases from J, leaving 8 bases between. CDR3 residues: CASSLDQMSQYF. As DNA, the CDR3 is TGTGCCAGCAGCTTAGACCAGATGTCCCAGTACTTC. Drawing the rest from reference TRBV11-2 and TRBJ2-5, the complete variable domain is EAGVAQSPRYKIIEKRQSVAFWCNPISGHATLYWYQQILGQGPKLLIQFQNNGVVDDSQLPKDRFSAERLKGVDSTLKIQPAKLEDSAVYLCASSLDQMSQYFGPGTRLLVL.

As concerns this clonotype: This may come from a read error, since a much larger clone is one base off. The DNA for the CDR3 is TGTGCCAGCCTAGCGGAAGCGGGAGGGCCGGCCGGGGAGCTGTATTTT. It codes for CASLAEAGGPAGELYF. The chain couples TRBV6-1 to TRBJ2-3, with TRBD2 matching over 10 bases. Germline V gives CDR1 MNHNS, CDR2 SASEGT. This CDR3 spans 16 amino acids. V shed 8 bases, J shed 14 bases, and the junction held 22 bases outside the gene matches.

There are many counts of this clonotype. The rearrangement joins TRBV28 to TRBJ1-5; D not resolved. The CDR3 sequence is 16 residues long. V gave up 4 bases and J gave up 2 bases, with 15 bases separating them. Germline CDR1 reads MDHEN; CDR2 reads SYDVKM. For the CDR3, the DNA is TGTGCCAGCAGTTCCCCGCGGGGAGGAGGCAATCAGCCCCAGCATTTT. It specifies CASSSPRGGGNQPQHF.

Regarding this clonotype: A junction end diverges from the germline sequence, so it may reflect a read error. V and J are TRBV7-6 and TRBJ2-1, with 9 bases matching TRBD2. The last part of the DNA fits TRBJ2-5 better; the J call may be wrong. Germline assignment: CDR1 SGHVS and CDR2 FNYEAQ. The CDR3 has 14 amino acids. The CDR3 DNA sequence: TGTGCCAGCAGCATAGCGGGAGTTGGAGAGACCCAGTACTTC. Protein product: CASSIAGVGETQYF.

The rearrangement joins TRBV18 to TRBJ2-3; the D gene is possibly TRBD2 (6 bases). This CDR3 has 16 residues. The germline V gene encodes CDR1 KGHSH and CDR2 LQKENI. Deletions cut 2 bases from V and 1 base from J, with 13 bases between. The CDR3 DNA follows: TGTGCCAGCTCACCATATCAGGCTAGCGGCACAGATACGCAGTATTTT. This translates into CASSPYQASGTDTQYF. Full variable domain (remainder filled in from reference TRBV18 and TRBJ2-3): NAGVMQNPRHLVRRRGQEARLRCSPMKGHSHVYWYRQLPEEGLKFMVYLQKENIIDESGMPKERFSAEFPKEGPSILRIQQVVRGDSAAYFCASSPYQASGTDTQYFGPGTRLTVL.